A single sample is the source of the 24 T cell receptor beta chains below, sequenced in a study of T cells in Graves' hyperthyroidism and ophthalmopathy. From RNA transcripts, TCR beta CDR3 regions were amplified. With the HTBI primer set, the TCR CDR3 went through a first round of RT-PCR. TCRdb re-called the multiplex PCR reads with MiXCR, one entry per CDR3 protein. The sample lists hundreds of thousands of distinct CDR3 sequences; around 14% were seen once. Specimen: blood. These receptors were collected from a woman between 25 and 40 years old with Graves' hyperthyroidism that later progressed to Graves' ophthalmopathy.

The DNA for the CDR3 is TGTGCCTGGAGTGGGGCCAGGGGCAATCAGCCCCAGCATTTT. Protein sequence: CAWSGARGNQPQHF. This sequence joins TRBV30 and TRBJ1-5, with a weak D call TRBD1 (5 bases). V lost 1 base and J 2 bases, leaving 9 bases between the germline ends. Germline V gene lookup returns CDR1 GTSNPN and CDR2 SVGIG (reference sequence). The CDR3 has 14 residues. The complete variable domain, with remaining parts taken from reference TRBV30 and TRBJ1-5, reads SQTIHQWPATLVQPVGSPLSLECTVEGTSNPNLYWYRQAAGRGLQLLFYSVGIGQISSEVPQNLSASRPQDRQFILSSKKLLLSDSGFYLCAWSGARGNQPQHFGDGTRLSIL.

This clonotype was recorded at least ten times. The genes are TRBV27 and TRBJ1-2; unclear D gene. Germline loops: CDR1 MNHEY, CDR2 SMNVEV (reference sequence). The CDR3 runs 13 residues. V was clipped by 5 bases and J by 8 bases, with 15 bases between them. CDR3 nucleotide sequence: TGTGCCAGCAGTCCTCCCGGACTTATGGGCTACACCTTC. Protein product: CASSPPGLMGYTF.

This clonotype turned up a few times. The rearrangement links TRBV6-6 to TRBJ2-7, with 9 positions matching TRBD1. V shed 2 bases and J 5 bases; nucleotides not matched to a gene: 4. The CDR3 runs 14 residues. Per germline, CDR1 MNHNY and CDR2 SVGAGI (reference sequence). The CDR3 DNA reads as TGTGCCAGCAGTTACCTGGACAGGGGTCACGAGCAGTACTTC. This translates into CASSYLDRGHEQYF.

V and J are TRBV20-1 and TRBJ2-7; no definite D call. Germline CDR1 DFQATT, CDR2 SNEGSKA (reference sequence). The CDR3 totals 15 residues. Trimming pared 3 bases from V and 1 base from J, leaving 16 bases between. CDR3 protein: CSASGRDERSYEQYF. CDR3 nucleotide sequence: TGCAGTGCTAGCGGCCGAGACGAGAGATCCTACGAGCAGTACTTC.

In regard to this clonotype: This may stem from a read error, because a much larger clone lies one nucleotide away. CDR3 residues: CASSYSTPSGASTDTQYF. As DNA, the CDR3 is TGTGCCAGCAGTTACTCGACCCCTAGCGGAGCTAGCACAGATACGCAGTATTTT. The rearrangement joins TRBV6-2 or TRBV6-3 to TRBJ2-3, with 7 bases aligning to TRBD2. V was clipped by 0 bases and J by 0 bases; unmatched bases: 9. CDR1 and CDR2 from the germline V gene are MNHEY and SVGEGT. The CDR3 runs to 18 residues.

The table lists this clonotype with many counts. V usage is TRBV5-6 and J usage is TRBJ1-1; maybe TRBD1 (6 bases). Germline V gives CDR1 SGHDT, CDR2 YYEEEE. Trimming stripped 2 bases from V and 1 base from J, with 12 bases between. CDR3 size: 15 residues. The CDR3 DNA reads TGTGCCAGCAGCTTCCGACAGGTTAAGAACACTGAAGCTTTCTTT. It translates to CASSFRQVKNTEAFF.

This clonotype was counted at least ten times. The chain links TRBV20-1 to TRBJ2-1, with TRBD2 matching 8 bases. V was clipped by 6 bases and J by 3 bases; unmatched bases: 4. This CDR3 is 13 amino acids long. Germline-derived CDR1 and CDR2 are DFQATT and SNEGSKA (reference sequence). CDR3 sequence (DNA): TGCAGTGCGGGAGCGGGAGTCTACAATGAGCAGTTCTTC. Translating it yields CSAGAGVYNEQFF.

This clonotype was observed at least ten times. This chain joins TRBV20-1 and TRBJ2-3; 8 positions agree with TRBD1. CDR1 and CDR2 from the germline V gene are DFQATT and SNEGSKA (reference sequence). Unmatched junction bases numbered 5, after V lost 0 bases and J lost 3 bases. The CDR3 runs 15 residues. CDR3 protein: CSARDDGQGTDTQYF. CDR3 nucleotide sequence: TGCAGTGCTAGAGATGACGGACAGGGAACAGATACGCAGTATTTT.

Only a few counts were recorded for this clonotype. The chain's CDR3 is CASSLAEGSSYNEQFF. The DNA of the CDR3 is TGCGCCAGCAGCCTAGCGGAGGGGAGCTCCTACAATGAGCAGTTCTTC. V usage is TRBV4-3 and J usage is TRBJ2-1, with D perhaps matching TRBD2 (6 bases). This CDR3 spans 16 amino acids. CDR1 and CDR2 from the germline V gene are LGHNA and YSLEER. The ends were cut back, 4 bases at V and 0 bases at J, with 13 bases in the middle.

This clonotype was seen at least ten times. This chain uses TRBV24-1 with TRBJ2-5, with 9 bases matching TRBD1. V gave up 2 bases and J gave up 5 bases; unmatched junction bases: 8. CDR3 length: 16 residues. Per germline, CDR1 KGHDR and CDR2 SFDVKD. CDR3 DNA: TGTGCCACCAGTGATTCGCTAGGACAGGGGAGGGAGACCCAGTACTTC. This codes for CATSDSLGQGRETQYF.

This clonotype showed up just a few times. The chain uses TRBV9 and TRBJ1-1, with D possibly matching TRBD1 (6 bases). The length of the CDR3 is 13 residues. Germline CDR1 reads SGDLS; CDR2 reads YYNGEE. V lost 2 bases and J lost 7, with 12 bases in between. The CDR3 here is CASSVAGVDEAFF. The CDR3 coding sequence is TGTGCCAGCAGCGTGGCAGGGGTAGATGAAGCTTTCTTT. The whole variable domain, filled in from reference TRBV9 and TRBJ1-1, reads DSGVTQTPKHLITATGQRVTLRCSPRSGDLSVYWYQQSLDQGLQFLIQYYNGEERAKGNILERFSAQQFPDLHSELNLSSLELGDSALYFCASSVAGVDEAFFGQGTRLTVV.

Ten or more counts support this clonotype. CDR3 nucleotides: TGTGCCAGCAGCTTAGGTGACAGGGGTAACAATGAGCAGTTCTTC. Its translation: CASSLGDRGNNEQFF. This chain uses TRBV11-2 with TRBJ2-1; 8 bases line up with TRBD1. The CDR3 has 15 amino acids. Germline V gives CDR1 SGHAT, CDR2 FQNNGV. The V gene end was trimmed by 1 base and the J gene end by 5 bases; junction bases not matched to a gene: 4.

Worth noting for this clonotype: A much larger clone is a single base away; this may be a read error. This rearrangement joins TRBV9 to TRBJ2-2, with 13 bases lining up with TRBD2. This CDR3 is 17 amino acids long. Germline CDR1 SGDLS, CDR2 YYNGEE. DNA of the CDR3: TGTGCCAGCAGCGTCGGACTAGCGGGAGCAGGCACCGGGGAGCTGTCTTTT. This translates into CASSVGLAGAGTGELSF.

Note on this clonotype: Mismatch with germline at one junction end may stem from a read error. The chain links TRBV10-2 to TRBJ2-2, with D unclear. CDR1 and CDR2 (germline): WSHSY, SAAADI. This CDR3 region has 13 residues. The CDR3 sequence is CASSDGDTGELFF. The CDR3 DNA follows: TGTGCCAGCAGTGATGGGGACACCGGGGAGCTGTTTTTT.

This chain links TRBV6-2 or TRBV6-3 with TRBJ2-3; D might be TRBD2 (5 bases). Germline assignment: CDR1 MNHEY and CDR2 SVGEGT. The CDR3 extends over 15 amino acids. Trimming cost V 5 bases and J 6 bases, with 18 bases left between them. The CDR3: CASSPPGLPPDTQYF. CDR3 in DNA: TGTGCCAGCAGTCCACCAGGACTGCCCCCGGATACGCAGTATTTT.

This clonotype was detected a few times. This chain uses TRBV11-3 with TRBJ2-5, with 9 bases that match TRBD2. The CDR3 has 15 residues. The germline V gene has CDR1 SGHNT and CDR2 YENEEA. With 4 bases clipped from V and 2 bases from J, the junction kept 5 bases outside the gene matches. CDR3 sequence reads: CASSSLGLAQETQYF. The CDR3 DNA reads TGTGCCAGCAGCTCCTTGGGACTAGCACAAGAGACCCAGTACTTC.

This clonotype was seen at least ten times. This sequence joins TRBV12-5 and TRBJ2-5; possibly TRBD1 or TRBD2 for D (5 bases each). This CDR3 comprises 14 residues. The germline V gene has CDR1 LGHNT and CDR2 FRNRAP. Deletions cut 5 bases from V and 1 base from J, with 11 bases between. CDR3 loop: CASGPGRIQETQYF. The CDR3 nucleotides are TGTGCTAGTGGTCCGGGACGTATCCAAGAGACCCAGTACTTC.

About this clonotype: The final CDR3 position lacks the conserved phenylalanine or tryptophan, pointing to a likely read error. Written as DNA, the CDR3 is TGTGCCAGTAGTATATCGGTGAACACTGAAGCTTTCTCT. Its translation: CASSISVNTEAFS. The chain recombines TRBV19 with TRBJ1-1; D gene uncertain. The CDR3 totals 13 residues. Trimming shortened V by 2 bases and J by 0 bases, and 4 bases separated the two germline ends. The germline V gene encodes CDR1 LNHDA and CDR2 SQIVND (reference sequence).

This clonotype occurred many times. The chain recombines TRBV12-3 or TRBV12-4 with TRBJ2-2; 11 bases match TRBD2. J gave up 1 base and V 6 bases, and 4 bases lay outside the gene matches. The CDR3 runs to 16 residues. For the CDR3, the DNA is TGTGCCAGCAGACCTACTAGCGGGGGGAACACCGGGGAGCTGTTTTTT. Translated: CASRPTSGGNTGELFF.

This rearrangement joins TRBV3-1 to TRBJ2-3; D uncertain. Germline CDR1 LGHDT, CDR2 YNNKEL (reference sequence). This CDR3 comprises 13 residues. The ends were cut back, 8 bases at V and 2 bases at J, with 11 bases in the middle. Written as DNA, the CDR3 is TGTGCCAGCGGAGCTAGAATCACAGATACGCAGTATTTT. The encoded protein is CASGARITDTQYF.

In this sample, this clonotype turned up many times. The rearrangement links TRBV9 to TRBJ2-1; TRBD2 aligns across 8 bases. This CDR3 spans 16 amino acids. The germline V gene encodes CDR1 SGDLS and CDR2 YYNGEE. With V trimmed by 4 bases and J by 3 bases, 9 bases remained unmatched. The CDR3 DNA reads as TGTGCCAGCAGCAGCCTCGCCGCGGGGGGCTACAATGAGCAGTTCTTC. Protein: CASSSLAAGGYNEQFF.

This clonotype was counted many times. The chain uses TRBV2 and TRBJ2-7, with 8 bases fitting TRBD1. With V trimmed by 6 bases and J by 2 bases, 3 bases remained unmatched. CDR1 and CDR2 from the germline V gene are SNHLY and FYNNEI. The CDR3 is 13 amino acids. The CDR3, as DNA: TGTGCCAGCAGGGACAGGGCAACCTACGAGCAGTACTTC. Translated: CASRDRATYEQYF.

The CDR3 here is CASSARDVRNYGYTF. CDR3 bases: TGTGCCAGCAGTGCCCGGGACGTTAGGAACTATGGCTACACCTTC. The chain joins TRBV6-1 to TRBJ1-2; D is possibly TRBD1 (5 bases). Per germline, CDR1 MNHNS and CDR2 SASEGT. V was cut by 4 bases and J by 2 bases, with 14 bases left in between. The CDR3 runs to 15 residues.

This clonotype was counted many times. V usage is TRBV6-1 and J usage is TRBJ2-3, with 9 positions matching TRBD1. Germline V lookup: CDR1 MNHNS, CDR2 SASEGT. J gave up 3 bases and V 4 bases, and 11 bases lay outside the gene matches. CDR3 length: 17 residues. CDR3 bases: TGTGCCAGCAGTGGAAAACAGGGGGCTGTGTTGACAGATACGCAGTATTTT. Protein: CASSGKQGAVLTDTQYF.